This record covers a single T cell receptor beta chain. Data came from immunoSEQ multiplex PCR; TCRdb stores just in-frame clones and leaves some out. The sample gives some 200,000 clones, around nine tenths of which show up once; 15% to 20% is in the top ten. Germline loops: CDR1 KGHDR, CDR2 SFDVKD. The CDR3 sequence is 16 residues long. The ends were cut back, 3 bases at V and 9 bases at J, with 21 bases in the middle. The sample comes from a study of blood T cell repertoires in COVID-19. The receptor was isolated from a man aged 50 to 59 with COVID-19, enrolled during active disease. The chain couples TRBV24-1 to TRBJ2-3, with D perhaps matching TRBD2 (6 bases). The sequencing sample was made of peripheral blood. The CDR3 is CATSDAPGTLEHTQYF. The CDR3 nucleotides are TGTGCCACCAGTGATGCCCCCGGGACTCTGGAACACACGCAGTATTTT.